These 8 T cell receptor beta chains share one sample of origin, sequenced in a study of control samples from healthy donors and cancer patients (dated by TCRdb to 2019 to 2021). Libraries were constructed by the immunoSEQ multiplex PCR assay. Held by TCRdb, this immuneACCESS table contains in-frame sequences only and omits some clones. Under half of the omission traces to an unresolved V gene where checked; the cause of the rest is unknown. The table for this sample lists tens of thousands of clones; roughly 84% of them were counted only once. The top ten hold just under 4% of the sample. Sequencing was done on a sample of blood. These TCRs come from a woman in her forties or fifties in good health.

V usage is TRBV19 and J usage is TRBJ2-7; 11 nucleotides align to TRBD2. V dropped 2 bases and J dropped 5; count of bases not matched to a gene: 2. This CDR3 spans 14 amino acids. CDR1 is LNHDA and CDR2 is SQIVND in the germline V gene (reference sequence). The CDR3 DNA reads as TGTGCCAGTAGTATAACTAGCGGGAGCCACGAGCAGTACTTC. Translation: CASSITSGSHEQYF. Filled out from reference TRBV19 and TRBJ2-7, the complete variable domain reads DGGITQSPKYLFRKEGQNVTLSCEQNLNHDAMYWYRQDPGQGLRLIYYSQIVNDFQKGDIAEGYSVSREKKESFPLTVTSAQKNPTAFYLCASSITSGSHEQYFGPGTRLTVT.

V is TRBV24-1 and J is TRBJ2-1; 10 nucleotides agree with TRBD2. The V and J ends lost 9 bases and 8 bases, in that order; junction bases with no gene match: 9. This CDR3 is 14 amino acids long. Germline CDR1 reads KGHDR; CDR2 reads SFDVKD. CDR3 sequence (DNA): TGTGCCACCGCGGAAGCGGGAGGGAAAGATGAGCAGTTCTTC. It is translated as CATAEAGGKDEQFF.

A single count supports this clone. The CDR3 sequence: CASSPDRAHEKLFF. CDR3 nucleotide sequence: TGTGCCAGCTCACCGGACAGAGCTCATGAAAAACTGTTTTTT. The V gene is TRBV18, the J gene TRBJ1-4, with D possibly being TRBD1 (6 bases). The CDR3 totals 14 residues. V lost 3 bases and J 6 bases, leaving 11 bases between the germline ends. Germline CDR1 and CDR2: KGHSH and LQKENI.

This clone was picked up one time. CDR3 nucleotides: TGTGCCTGGAAAGGGGGCGATGGCTACACCTTC. It codes for CAWKGGDGYTF. The V and J genes are TRBV30 and TRBJ1-2, with 7 nucleotides matching TRBD1. Losses at the gene ends were 4 bases for V and 6 bases for J; bases not matched to a gene: 2. Germline assignment: CDR1 GTSNPN and CDR2 SVGIG (reference sequence). The CDR3 runs 11 residues.

The chain joins TRBV18 to TRBJ1-1; 11 nucleotides align to TRBD1. J lost 3 bases, V lost 3 bases, and 18 bases had no gene match. The CDR3 has 20 amino acids. Looked up from germline, CDR1 is KGHSH and CDR2 is LQKENI. This CDR3 reads CASSPSLWDRGIRWDTEAFF. The CDR3, as DNA: TGTGCCAGCTCACCTTCCCTATGGGACAGGGGGATTCGGTGGGACACTGAAGCTTTCTTT.

This clone was detected once. This rearrangement joins TRBV29-1 to TRBJ2-5; D call uncertain. The CDR3 runs 12 residues. Trimming pared 3 bases from V and 1 base from J, leaving 6 bases between. Germline values: CDR1 SQVTM, CDR2 ANQGSEA. The CDR3: CSVDLAQETQYF. The CDR3 bases are TGCAGCGTTGATTTGGCCCAAGAGACCCAGTACTTC.

V gene TRBV30 combines with J gene TRBJ1-1; 12 nucleotides match TRBD1. After removal of 5 bases from V and 14 bases from J, the junction contained 12 bases not matched to a gene. This CDR3 comprises 13 residues. Germline values: CDR1 GTSNPN, CDR2 SVGIG (reference sequence). This CDR3 is CAWGKLRDRGLFF. DNA for the CDR3: TGTGCCTGGGGGAAGTTAAGGGACAGGGGGCTATTCTTT. The entire variable domain, with the rest obtained from reference TRBV30 and TRBJ1-1, is as follows: SQTIHQWPATLVQPVGSPLSLECTVEGTSNPNLYWYRQAAGRGLQLLFYSVGIGQISSEVPQNLSASRPQDRQFILSSKKLLLSDSGFYLCAWGKLRDRGLFFGQGTRLTVV.

V is TRBV15 and J is TRBJ1-6; D unresolved. The CDR3 has 15 residues. V lost 0 bases and J lost 5, with 8 bases in between. From germline, CDR1 is LNHNV and CDR2 YYDKDF (reference sequence). The CDR3 protein is CATSREGRDNSPLHF. The CDR3 DNA sequence: TGTGCCACCAGCAGAGAAGGACGGGATAATTCACCCCTCCACTTT. Filled out from reference TRBV15 and TRBJ1-6, the complete variable domain reads DAMVIQNPRYQVTQFGKPVTLSCSQTLNHNVMYWYQQKSSQAPKLLFHYYDKDFNNEADTPDNFQSRRPNTSFCFLDIRSPGLGDTAMYLCATSREGRDNSPLHFGNGTRLTVT.